This T cell receptor beta chain was recorded in a study of radiotherapy plus CTLA-4 blockade in lung cancer. Patients with chemo-refractory metastatic non-small-cell lung cancer received focal radiation plus CTLA-4 blockade with ipilimumab. Profiling relied on immunoSEQ multiplex PCR, and the TCRdb table lists in-frame clones only, not all of them. The table lists some 34,000 clones, approximately 72% of them singletons. This TCR was recovered from a human donor with non-small cell lung cancer who had stable disease on radiotherapy plus ipilimumab. This material consisted of peripheral blood, taken from a patient treated with radiotherapy plus ipilimumab.

The CDR3 coding sequence is TGTGCCAGCTCACCGATCCCAGGGGACTATGGCTACACCTTC. Encoded protein: CASSPIPGDYGYTF. V usage is TRBV18 and J usage is TRBJ1-2, with D perhaps TRBD1 (6 bases). This CDR3 region has 14 residues. The V end was cut by 3 bases, the J end by 3 bases, with 11 bases between. Germline lookup yields CDR1 KGHSH and CDR2 LQKENI.